The 32 T cell receptor beta chains below were found in one sample sequenced in a study of technical replicates of blood from a handful of donors. Measured with immunoSEQ multiplex PCR; TCRdb has only the in-frame clones, and not every one. Of around 53,000 clones listed, 92% are singletons. Material: PBMCs. These receptors were obtained from a human donor in good health. Some clones in this sample may be carry-over from other donors' samples.

This clone was detected once. V gene TRBV4-2 combines with J gene TRBJ2-7; 8 bases map to TRBD2. V gave up 0 bases and J gave up 5 bases; unmatched junction bases: 9. This CDR3 spans 16 amino acids. CDR1 and CDR2 (germline): LGHNA, YNFKEQ. The CDR3 loop is CASSQDPTGGHNEQYF. DNA of the CDR3: TGTGCCAGCAGCCAAGATCCAACGGGAGGGCATAACGAGCAGTACTTC.

The chain links TRBV9 to TRBJ2-5; 7 bases fit TRBD1. Germline loops: CDR1 SGDLS, CDR2 YYNGEE. J gave up 6 bases and V 4 bases, and 12 bases lay outside the gene matches. This CDR3 is built from 15 residues. CDR3 bases: TGTGCCAGCAGCTTCGAGGGCCAGGGGGTTCAGACCCAGTACTTC. Translated, it gives CASSFEGQGVQTQYF.

This chain joins TRBV2 and TRBJ2-5; TRBD2 agrees at 14 bases. The germline CDR1 and CDR2 sequences are SNHLY and FYNNEI. V shed 5 bases, J shed 4 bases, and the junction held 12 bases outside the gene matches. The CDR3 consists of 18 residues. For the CDR3, the DNA is TGTGCCAGCAGTCAAGGACTAGCGGGAGGTAATAGTTTAGAGACCCAGTACTTC. Encoded protein: CASSQGLAGGNSLETQYF.

V usage is TRBV4-3 and J usage is TRBJ2-7; 8 bases agree with TRBD2. There are 16 residues in the CDR3. Germline lookup yields CDR1 LGHNA and CDR2 YSLEER. V lost 1 base to trimming and J lost 2 bases; unmatched junction nucleotides: 7. CDR3 coding DNA: TGCGCCAGCAGCCAAGCCGTTGCGGGAGGCACCTACGAGCAGTACTTC. The encoded protein is CASSQAVAGGTYEQYF.

The chain is built from TRBV19 and TRBJ1-1; D is uncertain. Looked up from germline, CDR1 is LNHDA and CDR2 is SQIVND (reference sequence). This CDR3 has 12 amino acids. Trimming removed 3 bases at V and 6 bases at J, with 8 bases between. The DNA for the CDR3 is TGTGCCAGTAGTATCGGGGTGGCTGAAGCTTTCTTT. As protein: CASSIGVAEAFF.

This clone was observed once. CDR3 amino acids: CASSLGQAHSGANVLTF. The CDR3 DNA follows: TGCGCCAGCAGCCTGGGACAGGCCCACTCTGGGGCCAACGTCCTGACTTTC. The chain joins TRBV5-1 to TRBJ2-6; 8 bases agree with TRBD1. J was trimmed by 0 bases and V by 4 bases; bases with no gene match: 6. The CDR3 extends over 17 amino acids. Germline loops: CDR1 SGHRS, CDR2 YFSETQ.

This chain joins TRBV5-4 and TRBJ2-7; weak D call: TRBD2 (5 bases). The V gene lost 0 bases and the J gene lost 0 bases, with 10 bases spanning the gap. The germline V gene encodes CDR1 SGHNT and CDR2 YYREEE (reference sequence). This CDR3 is 15 amino acids long. This chain's CDR3 is CASSLELAHSYEQYF. The CDR3 DNA is TGTGCCAGCAGCTTGGAGCTAGCTCACTCCTACGAGCAGTACTTC.

J is TRBJ2-1 and V is TRBV5-1; D not resolved. The CDR3 totals 14 residues. Germline CDR1 and CDR2: SGHRS and YFSETQ. The V end lost 1 base, the J end lost 6 bases, and 11 bases lay between the germline ends. The CDR3 sequence is CASSLLGSRNEQFF. The CDR3 nucleotides are TGCGCCAGCAGCTTGCTGGGCTCTCGCAATGAGCAGTTCTTC.

J is TRBJ1-2 and V is TRBV7-2, with a weak D call TRBD1 (5 bases). Germline CDR1 and CDR2: SGHTA and FQGNSA. CDR3 size: 14 residues. V was trimmed by 7 bases and J by 4 bases, leaving 16 bases between them. The CDR3 loop reads CASTFTPGGYGYTF. The CDR3 DNA is TGTGCCAGCACCTTTACACCCGGGGGCTATGGCTACACCTTC.

V usage is TRBV27 and J usage is TRBJ2-7; TRBD1 aligns across 7 bases. V lost 6 bases and J lost 4; bases outside the gene matches: 6. CDR3 length: 13 residues. CDR1 MNHEY and CDR2 SMNVEV come from the germline V gene (reference sequence). The CDR3 loop reads CASSGTGEYEQYF. DNA of the CDR3: TGTGCCAGCAGCGGTACAGGGGAGTACGAGCAGTACTTC.

V is TRBV7-2 and J is TRBJ2-7; 10 bases fit TRBD2. The CDR3 has 16 residues. Germline CDR1 and CDR2: SGHTA and FQGNSA. J gave up 3 bases and V 5 bases, and 10 bases lay outside the gene matches. This CDR3 reads CASSTSGTSEIYEQYF. The CDR3 region has the DNA TGTGCCAGCAGCACCTCCGGGACTAGCGAAATCTACGAGCAGTACTTC.

V and J are TRBV27 and TRBJ2-3; possibly TRBD2 for D (5 bases). Trimming stripped 1 base from V and 1 base from J, with 24 bases between. Germline CDR1 is MNHEY and CDR2 is SMNVEV (reference sequence). The CDR3 extends over 20 amino acids. Written as DNA, the CDR3 is TGTGCCAGCAGTTTATGGGTGGCGGGTCAGAATAGCTGGGGCACAGATACGCAGTATTTT. Translation gives CASSLWVAGQNSWGTDTQYF.

The chain carries TRBV5-6 and TRBJ1-4; D not resolved. This CDR3 comprises 16 residues. The V end was cut by 0 bases, the J end by 0 bases, with 9 bases between. Germline V CDR1 and CDR2: SGHDT, YYEEEE. The CDR3 sequence is CASSLAQLATNEKLFF. Here the CDR3 DNA reads TGTGCCAGCAGCTTGGCACAGCTTGCAACTAATGAAAAACTGTTTTTT.

The V call is TRBV5-6, the J call TRBJ1-2; D is uncertain. V was shortened by 1 base and J by 0 bases, with 7 bases between the two germline ends. CDR1 is SGHDT and CDR2 is YYEEEE in the germline V gene. The CDR3 totals 14 residues. The CDR3 bases are TGTGCCAGCAGCTTGTCGAGGACTAACTATGGCTACACCTTC. This gives the protein CASSLSRTNYGYTF.

The chain links TRBV4-3 to TRBJ1-5, with D uncertain. The CDR3 consists of 15 residues. CDR1 is LGHNA and CDR2 is YSLEER in the germline V gene. V lost 0 bases, J lost 6 bases, and 12 bases lay in between. The CDR3 bases are TGCGCCAGCAGCCAAGATGACCGGGGAGCTCAGCCCCAGCATTTT. This encodes CASSQDDRGAQPQHF.

The CDR3 DNA reads as TGCGCCAGCAGCCCGGCGGGGTTCTCCTACGAGCAGTACTTC. Amino acids: CASSPAGFSYEQYF. This chain joins TRBV4-1 and TRBJ2-7; a weak D match, TRBD2 (6 bases). The CDR3 contains 14 residues. The V gene lost 4 bases and the J gene lost 0 bases, with 10 bases spanning the gap. Germline V CDR1 and CDR2: MGHRA, YSYEKL.

This clone came up once. This chain uses TRBV7-2 with TRBJ1-3, with D unclear. Deletions cut 2 bases from V and 4 bases from J, with 12 bases between. The germline gives CDR1 SGHTA, CDR2 FQGNSA. CDR3 length: 15 residues. The CDR3 protein is CASSLYPGTGNTIYF. The DNA for the CDR3 is TGTGCCAGCAGCTTATATCCAGGAACCGGAAACACCATATATTTT.

The chain carries TRBV5-1 and TRBJ2-1; 14 bases fit TRBD2. The CDR3 is 15 residues long. After removal of 6 bases from V and 4 bases from J, the junction contained 3 bases not matched to a gene. The germline CDR1 and CDR2 sequences are SGHRS and YFSETQ. The CDR3: CASIGTSGSYNEQFF. The CDR3 DNA reads TGCGCCAGCATCGGGACTAGCGGGAGTTACAATGAGCAGTTCTTC.

This chain joins TRBV7-2 and TRBJ2-7; TRBD2 agrees at 7 bases. V dropped 5 bases and J dropped 3; count of bases not matched to a gene: 13. The CDR3 length is 16 residues. Germline CDR1 reads SGHTA; CDR2 reads FQGNSA. CDR3 DNA: TGTGCCAGCAGCCTCAGACTAGCCCCTCAAAACTACGAGCAGTACTTC. Amino acids: CASSLRLAPQNYEQYF.

This clone was seen once. The chain has TRBV6-4 and TRBJ2-1; possible D gene TRBD1, 5 bases. This CDR3 spans 14 amino acids. CDR1 is MRHNA and CDR2 is SNTAGT in the germline V gene. Trimming left V 5 bases short and J 8 bases short, with 16 bases between. The CDR3, as DNA: TGTGCCAGCAGTCTGGACAACGCCAGGGATGAGCAGTTCTTC. Protein sequence: CASSLDNARDEQFF.

The CDR3 DNA reads as TGTGCCAGCAGCGAGAGGGGGGACAGTCAAGAGACCCAGTACTTC. It is translated as CASSERGDSQETQYF. This chain joins TRBV9 and TRBJ2-5, with a weak D call TRBD1 (7 bases). Germline lookup yields CDR1 SGDLS and CDR2 YYNGEE. Trimming took 3 bases from V and 2 from J, leaving 14 bases between them. The CDR3 consists of 15 residues.

The CDR3 protein is CASSIQTRYEQYF. The CDR3 DNA reads as TGTGCCAGCAGTATACAGACGCGATACGAGCAGTACTTC. The genes are TRBV6-6 and TRBJ2-7; no definite D call. The CDR3 is 13 amino acids. Trimming left V 5 bases short and J 4 bases short, with 12 bases between. In germline, CDR1 is MNHNY, CDR2 SVGAGI (reference sequence).

The chain has TRBV28 and TRBJ1-4; 9 bases align to TRBD1. CDR3 size: 14 residues. J was trimmed by 7 bases and V by 4 bases; bases with no gene match: 4. The V gene's germline CDR1 is MDHEN and CDR2 SYDVKM. Here the CDR3 DNA reads TGTGCCAGCAGTTCGCCGGACAGGGGTGAAAAACTGTTTTTT. Residues: CASSSPDRGEKLFF.

The chain couples TRBV18 to TRBJ2-3, with 13 nucleotides matching TRBD2. The germline V gene has CDR1 KGHSH and CDR2 LQKENI. The V and J ends lost 6 bases and 3 bases, in that order; junction bases with no gene match: 6. The CDR3 sequence is 16 residues long. The CDR3 loop reads CASSLTSGGATDTQYF. CDR3 sequence (DNA): TGTGCCAGCTCCCTCACTAGCGGGGGGGCTACAGATACGCAGTATTTT.

The V gene is TRBV13, the J gene TRBJ1-4; 7 positions agree with TRBD1. V dropped 5 bases and J dropped 4; count of bases not matched to a gene: 7. The CDR3 covers 15 residues. Germline V CDR1 and CDR2: PRHDT, FYEKMQ (reference sequence). As DNA, the CDR3 is TGTGCCAGCAGCCCACCGGGACAGCGTAATGAAAAACTGTTTTTT. Its protein product is CASSPPGQRNEKLFF.

The V and J genes are TRBV11-1 and TRBJ2-2, with 12 bases aligning to TRBD2. CDR1 and CDR2 from the germline V gene are SGHAT and FQDESV (reference sequence). Unmatched junction bases numbered 5, after V lost 5 bases and J lost 1 base. The length of the CDR3 is 17 residues. The CDR3 sequence: CASSRLAGGRNTGELFF. In DNA, the CDR3 is TGTGCCAGCAGCCGGCTAGCGGGGGGGCGGAACACCGGGGAGCTGTTTTTT.

This chain links TRBV27 with TRBJ2-7; 9 bases are a match to TRBD2. The CDR3 covers 14 residues. J was trimmed by 2 bases and V by 6 bases; bases with no gene match: 5. The germline V gene encodes CDR1 MNHEY and CDR2 SMNVEV (reference sequence). The CDR3 here is CASRPRLAAYEQYF. CDR3 in DNA: TGTGCCAGCAGGCCCAGACTAGCGGCCTACGAGCAGTACTTC.

The chain uses TRBV10-1 and TRBJ1-2; D ambiguous. There are 12 residues in the CDR3. The germline gives CDR1 WNHNN, CDR2 SYGVQD (reference sequence). V lost 6 bases to trimming and J lost 4 bases, with 9 bases between them. The CDR3 loop is CASRLRGYGYTF. The DNA of the CDR3 is TGCGCCAGCAGGTTGAGAGGCTATGGCTACACCTTC.

This clone has just one count. J is TRBJ2-7 and V is TRBV10-2; the D gene is possibly TRBD1 (5 bases). Trimming left V 3 bases short and J 5 bases short, with 17 bases between. The CDR3 sequence is 15 residues long. Germline V gene lookup returns CDR1 WSHSY and CDR2 SAAADI. The CDR3 bases are TGCGCCAGCAGTGACCACAGGACGGGCCCTCACGAGCAGTACTTC. Its protein product is CASSDHRTGPHEQYF.

This chain joins TRBV5-1 and TRBJ2-3; D is uncertain. The CDR3 is 14 residues long. The germline V gene has CDR1 SGHRS and CDR2 YFSETQ. The V end was cut by 0 bases, the J end by 0 bases, with 5 bases between. CDR3 region: CASSLGQSTDTQYF. The CDR3 region has the DNA TGCGCCAGCAGCTTGGGGCAGAGCACAGATACGCAGTATTTT.

The chain links TRBV7-9 to TRBJ2-2; perhaps TRBD1 as D (5 bases). This CDR3 is 17 amino acids long. V gave up 7 bases and J gave up 1 base, with 19 bases separating them. Looked up from germline, CDR1 is SEHNR and CDR2 is FQNEAQ (reference sequence). DNA for the CDR3: TGTGCCAGCATCACGAAACGCGACAGACTGAACACCGGGGAGCTGTTTTTT. It translates to CASITKRDRLNTGELFF.

The rearrangement uses TRBV4-2 and TRBJ2-3; possibly TRBD2 for D (5 bases). The CDR3 is 13 residues long. V was shortened by 1 base and J by 8 bases, with 10 bases between the two germline ends. CDR1 and CDR2 (germline): LGHNA, YNFKEQ. The CDR3 nucleotides read TGTGCCAGCAGCCAAGTTCTAGAGGGTACGCAGTATTTT. Amino acids: CASSQVLEGTQYF.